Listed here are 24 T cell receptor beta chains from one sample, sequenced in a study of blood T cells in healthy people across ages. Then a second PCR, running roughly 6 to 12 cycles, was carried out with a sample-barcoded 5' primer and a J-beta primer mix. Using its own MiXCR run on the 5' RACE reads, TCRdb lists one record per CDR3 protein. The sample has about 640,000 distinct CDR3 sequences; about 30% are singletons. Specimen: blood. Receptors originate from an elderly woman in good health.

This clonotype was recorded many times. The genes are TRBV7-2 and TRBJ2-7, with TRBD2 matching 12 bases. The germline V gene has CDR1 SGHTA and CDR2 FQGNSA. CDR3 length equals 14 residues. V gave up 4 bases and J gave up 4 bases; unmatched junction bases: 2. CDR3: CASSSGLAGYEQYF. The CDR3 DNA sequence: TGTGCCAGCAGCTCAGGACTAGCGGGGTACGAGCAGTACTTC. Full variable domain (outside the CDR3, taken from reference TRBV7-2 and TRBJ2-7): GAGVSQSPSNKVTEKGKDVELRCDPISGHTALYWYRQSLGQGLEFLIYFQGNSAPDKSGLPSDRFSAERTGGSVSTLTIQRTQQEDSAVYLCASSSGLAGYEQYFGPGTRLTVT.

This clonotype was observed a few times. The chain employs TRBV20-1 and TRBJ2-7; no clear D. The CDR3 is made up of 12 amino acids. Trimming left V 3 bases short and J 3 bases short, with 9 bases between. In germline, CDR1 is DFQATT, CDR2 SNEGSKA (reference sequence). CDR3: CSARELGYEQYF. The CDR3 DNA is TGCAGTGCTAGGGAACTCGGCTACGAGCAGTACTTC.

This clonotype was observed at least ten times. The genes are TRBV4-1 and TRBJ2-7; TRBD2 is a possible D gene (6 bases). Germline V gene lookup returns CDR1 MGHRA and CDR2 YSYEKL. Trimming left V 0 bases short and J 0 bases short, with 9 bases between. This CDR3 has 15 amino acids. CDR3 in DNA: TGCGCCAGCAGCCAAGAAAGGGAGGTCTCCTACGAGCAGTACTTC. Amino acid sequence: CASSQEREVSYEQYF.

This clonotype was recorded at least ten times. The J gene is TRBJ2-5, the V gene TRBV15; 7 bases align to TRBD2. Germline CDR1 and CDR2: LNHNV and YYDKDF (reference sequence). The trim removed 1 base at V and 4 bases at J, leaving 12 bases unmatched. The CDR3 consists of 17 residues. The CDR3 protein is CATSRGGGDPGGETQYF. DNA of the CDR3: TGTGCCACCAGCAGAGGGGGAGGGGACCCTGGGGGAGAGACCCAGTACTTC. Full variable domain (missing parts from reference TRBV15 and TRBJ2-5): DAMVIQNPRYQVTQFGKPVTLSCSQTLNHNVMYWYQQKSSQAPKLLFHYYDKDFNNEADTPDNFQSRRPNTSFCFLDIRSPGLGDTAMYLCATSRGGGDPGGETQYFGPGTRLLVL.

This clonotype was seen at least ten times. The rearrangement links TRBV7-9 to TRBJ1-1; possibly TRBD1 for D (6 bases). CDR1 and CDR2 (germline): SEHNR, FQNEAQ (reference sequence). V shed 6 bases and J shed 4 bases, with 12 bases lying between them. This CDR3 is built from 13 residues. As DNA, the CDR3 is TGTGCCAGCAGTGAGGGGGGGGGCACTGAAGCTTTCTTT. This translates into CASSEGGGTEAFF.

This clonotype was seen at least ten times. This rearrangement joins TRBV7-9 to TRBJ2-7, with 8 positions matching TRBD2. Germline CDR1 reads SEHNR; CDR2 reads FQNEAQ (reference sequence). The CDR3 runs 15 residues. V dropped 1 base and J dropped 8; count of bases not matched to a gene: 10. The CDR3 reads CASSLGGVAGPQQYF. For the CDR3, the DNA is TGTGCCAGCAGCTTAGGTGGAGTAGCGGGGCCCCAGCAGTACTTC.

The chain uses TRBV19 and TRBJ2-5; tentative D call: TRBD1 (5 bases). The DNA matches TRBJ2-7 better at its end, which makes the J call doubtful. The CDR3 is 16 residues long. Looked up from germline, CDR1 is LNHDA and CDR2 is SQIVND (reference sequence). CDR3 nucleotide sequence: TGTGCCAGTAATTTTCGTCTAGGACAAGACTCCTACGAGCAGTACTTC. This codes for CASNFRLGQDSYEQYF.

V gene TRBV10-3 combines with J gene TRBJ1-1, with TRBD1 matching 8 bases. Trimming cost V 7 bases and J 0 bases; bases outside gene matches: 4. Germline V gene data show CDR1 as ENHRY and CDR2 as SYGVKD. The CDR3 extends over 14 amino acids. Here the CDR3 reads CAIKRTGLNTEAFF. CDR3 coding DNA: TGTGCCATCAAACGGACAGGGCTGAACACTGAAGCTTTCTTT.

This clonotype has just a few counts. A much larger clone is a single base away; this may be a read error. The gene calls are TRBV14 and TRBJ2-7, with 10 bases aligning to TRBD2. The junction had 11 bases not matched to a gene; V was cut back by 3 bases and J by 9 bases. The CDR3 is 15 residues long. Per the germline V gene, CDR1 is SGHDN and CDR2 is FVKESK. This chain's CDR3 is CASSHDQGLAVSQYF. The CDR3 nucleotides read TGTGCCAGCAGCCACGATCAAGGACTAGCGGTCTCGCAGTACTTC.

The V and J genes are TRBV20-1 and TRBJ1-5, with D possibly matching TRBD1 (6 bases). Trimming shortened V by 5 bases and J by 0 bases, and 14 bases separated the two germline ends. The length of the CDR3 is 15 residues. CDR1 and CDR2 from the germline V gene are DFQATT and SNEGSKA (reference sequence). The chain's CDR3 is CSAPSKGHSNQPQHF. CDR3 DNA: TGCAGTGCTCCCTCTAAGGGACATAGCAATCAGCCCCAGCATTTT.

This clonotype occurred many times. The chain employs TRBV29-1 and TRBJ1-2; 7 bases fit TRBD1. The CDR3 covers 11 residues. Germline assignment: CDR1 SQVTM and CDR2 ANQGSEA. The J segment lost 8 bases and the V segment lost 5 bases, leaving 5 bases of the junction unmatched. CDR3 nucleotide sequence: TGCAGCGTTAAGACAGGGCAGGGCTACACCTTC. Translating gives CSVKTGQGYTF.

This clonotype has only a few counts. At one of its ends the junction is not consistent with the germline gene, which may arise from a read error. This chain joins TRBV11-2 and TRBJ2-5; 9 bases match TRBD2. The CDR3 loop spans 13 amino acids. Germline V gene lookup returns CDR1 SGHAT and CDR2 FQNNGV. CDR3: CTSSLAGVETQYF. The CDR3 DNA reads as TGTACCAGCAGCTTAGCGGGGGTAGAGACCCAGTACTTC.

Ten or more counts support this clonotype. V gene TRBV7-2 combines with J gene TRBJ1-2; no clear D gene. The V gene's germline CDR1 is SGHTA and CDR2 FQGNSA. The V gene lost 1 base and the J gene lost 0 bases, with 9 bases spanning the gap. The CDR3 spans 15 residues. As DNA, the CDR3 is TGTGCCAGCAGCTTAGAGAACAGACCTAACTATGGCTACACCTTC. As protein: CASSLENRPNYGYTF.

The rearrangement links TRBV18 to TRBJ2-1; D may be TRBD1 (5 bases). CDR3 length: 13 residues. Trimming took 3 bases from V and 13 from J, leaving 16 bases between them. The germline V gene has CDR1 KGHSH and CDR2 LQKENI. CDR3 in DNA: TGTGCCAGCTCACCGGACATACGAGAGACCCAGTTCTTC. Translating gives CASSPDIRETQFF.

CDR3 protein: CSAPGQGAWGDQPQHF. CDR3 sequence (DNA): TGCAGTGCTCCGGGACAGGGGGCTTGGGGCGATCAGCCCCAGCATTTT. The chain recombines TRBV20-1 with TRBJ1-5; 12 bases match TRBD1. Germline V lookup: CDR1 DFQATT, CDR2 SNEGSKA (reference sequence). The ends lost 5 bases at V and 5 bases at J; junction bases unmatched: 10. The CDR3 length is 16 residues.

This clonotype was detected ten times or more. DNA for the CDR3: TGTGCCACCAGCAGAGATCCGCCGGGACAGAATTCACCCCTCCACTTT. Protein sequence: CATSRDPPGQNSPLHF. The chain carries TRBV15 and TRBJ1-6, with TRBD1 identical over 7 bases. Germline CDR1 is LNHNV and CDR2 is YYDKDF (reference sequence). The V and J ends lost 0 bases and 7 bases, in that order; junction bases with no gene match: 6. The CDR3 has 16 amino acids.

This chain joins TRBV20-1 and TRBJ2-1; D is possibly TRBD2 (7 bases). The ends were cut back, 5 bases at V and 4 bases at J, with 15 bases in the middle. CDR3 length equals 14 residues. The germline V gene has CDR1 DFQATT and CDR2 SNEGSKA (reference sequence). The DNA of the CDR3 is TGCAGTGCTGACCTGGGGGGGCGATACAATGAGCAGTTCTTC. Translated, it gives CSADLGGRYNEQFF.

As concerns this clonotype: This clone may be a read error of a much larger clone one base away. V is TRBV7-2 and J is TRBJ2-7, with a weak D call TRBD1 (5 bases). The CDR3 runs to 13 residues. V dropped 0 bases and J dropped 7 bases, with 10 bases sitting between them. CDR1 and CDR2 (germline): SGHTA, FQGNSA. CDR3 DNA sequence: TGTGCCAGCAGCTTAGCGACAGAAAATGAGCAGTACTTC. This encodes CASSLATENEQYF.

The CDR3 DNA is TGCGCCAGCAGCTTCGACAGATACGACGTCCTGACTTTC. It is translated as CASSFDRYDVLTF. This chain connects TRBV5-1 to TRBJ2-6; a possible D gene is TRBD1 (5 bases). Germline CDR1 and CDR2: SGHRS and YFSETQ. There are 13 residues in the CDR3. V lost 2 bases and J lost 11, with 11 bases in between.

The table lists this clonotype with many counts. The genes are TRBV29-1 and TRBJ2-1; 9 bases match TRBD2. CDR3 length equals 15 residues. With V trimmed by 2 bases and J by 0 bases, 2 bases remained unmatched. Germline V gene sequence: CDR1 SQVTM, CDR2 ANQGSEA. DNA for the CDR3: TGCAGCGTTGAACTAGCGGGGCCCTCCTACAATGAGCAGTTCTTC. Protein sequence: CSVELAGPSYNEQFF.

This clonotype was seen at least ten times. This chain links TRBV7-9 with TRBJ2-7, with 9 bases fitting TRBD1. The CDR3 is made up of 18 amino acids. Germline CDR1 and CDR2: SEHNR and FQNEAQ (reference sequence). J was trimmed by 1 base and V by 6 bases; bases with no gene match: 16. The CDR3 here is CASSPSGQGSLISYEQYF. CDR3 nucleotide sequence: TGTGCCAGCAGTCCCTCGGGACAGGGTTCCTTGATTTCCTACGAGCAGTACTTC.

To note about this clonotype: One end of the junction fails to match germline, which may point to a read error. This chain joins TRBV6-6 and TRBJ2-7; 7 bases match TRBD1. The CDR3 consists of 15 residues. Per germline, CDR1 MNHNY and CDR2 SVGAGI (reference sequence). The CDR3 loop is CAGSGRDRSSYEQYF. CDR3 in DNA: TGTGCCGGCAGTGGCAGGGACAGAAGCTCCTACGAGCAGTACTTC.

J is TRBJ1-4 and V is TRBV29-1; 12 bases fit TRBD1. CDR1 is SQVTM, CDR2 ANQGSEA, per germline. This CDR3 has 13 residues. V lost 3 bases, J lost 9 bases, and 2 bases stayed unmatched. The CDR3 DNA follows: TGCAGCGTTGATGGGACAGGGGGCCAAAAACTGTTTTTT. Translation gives CSVDGTGGQKLFF.

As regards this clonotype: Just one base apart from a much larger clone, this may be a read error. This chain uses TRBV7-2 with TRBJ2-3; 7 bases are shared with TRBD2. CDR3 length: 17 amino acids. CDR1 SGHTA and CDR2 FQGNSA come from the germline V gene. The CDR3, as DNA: TGTGCCGGCAGCATACAACCACAGCGGGGTATCACAGATACGCAGTATTTT. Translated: CAGSIQPQRGITDTQYF.